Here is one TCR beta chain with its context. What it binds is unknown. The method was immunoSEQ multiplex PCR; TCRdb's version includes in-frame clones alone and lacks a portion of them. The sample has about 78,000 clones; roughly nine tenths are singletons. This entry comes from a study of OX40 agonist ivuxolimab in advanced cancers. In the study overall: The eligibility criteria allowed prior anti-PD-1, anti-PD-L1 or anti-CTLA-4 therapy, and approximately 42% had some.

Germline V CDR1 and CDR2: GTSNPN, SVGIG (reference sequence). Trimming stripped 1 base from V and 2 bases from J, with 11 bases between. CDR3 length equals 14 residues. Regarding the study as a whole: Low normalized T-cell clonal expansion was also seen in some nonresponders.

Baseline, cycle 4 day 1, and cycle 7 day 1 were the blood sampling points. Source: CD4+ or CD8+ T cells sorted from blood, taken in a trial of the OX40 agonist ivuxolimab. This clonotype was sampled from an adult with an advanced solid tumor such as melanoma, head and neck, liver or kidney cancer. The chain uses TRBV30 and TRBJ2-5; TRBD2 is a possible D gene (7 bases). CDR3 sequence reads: CAWSGRGGQETQYF. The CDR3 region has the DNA TGTGCCTGGAGTGGGAGGGGGGGGCAAGAGACCCAGTACTTC.